This TCR beta chain stems from a study of cytomegalovirus exposure and HLA in healthy donors. Findings and caveats of the study: Associated with HLA alleles at 0.05 false discovery rate in a later analysis were around 17,000 TCR beta sequences. Later analysis showed most CMV-associated TCR beta chains appearing HLA-restricted. Upon later analysis, TCR association rates were observed to vary by HLA locus, being highest for DRB1 and lowest for HLA-C.

Germline CDR1 is MDHEN and CDR2 is SYDVKM. The V segment lost 7 bases and the J segment 7 bases; nucleotides outside the gene matches: 20. This CDR3 is built from 17 residues. The table lists this clone with a count of one. What it recognizes is unknown. 13 Jbeta primers and 60 Vbeta primers were used for the PCR. Assay used: immunoSEQ multiplex PCR; TCRdb lists only in-frame clones, some missing. In the table there are 150,000 to 200,000 clones, 62% of which are singletons. This clonotype originated in a man aged 35 to 55 in good health and CMV-seronegative. Sequencing used PBMCs. The chain is built from TRBV28 and TRBJ1-1; 8 bases agree with TRBD1. This CDR3 reads CASIMDRVGLYEREAFF. The DNA of the CDR3 is TGTGCCAGCATCATGGACAGGGTGGGCTTGTACGAACGTGAAGCTTTCTTT.